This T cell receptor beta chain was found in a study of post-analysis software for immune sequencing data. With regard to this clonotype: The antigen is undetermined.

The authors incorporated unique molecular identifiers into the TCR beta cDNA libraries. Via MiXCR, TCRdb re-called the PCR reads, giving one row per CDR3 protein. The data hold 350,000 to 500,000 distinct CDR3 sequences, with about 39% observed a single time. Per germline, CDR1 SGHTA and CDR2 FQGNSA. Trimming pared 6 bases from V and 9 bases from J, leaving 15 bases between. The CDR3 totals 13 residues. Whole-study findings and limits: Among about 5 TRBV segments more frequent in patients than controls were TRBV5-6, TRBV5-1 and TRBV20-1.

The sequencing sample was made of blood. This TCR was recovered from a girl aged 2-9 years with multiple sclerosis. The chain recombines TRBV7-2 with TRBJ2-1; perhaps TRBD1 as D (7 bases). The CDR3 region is CASSPGGLPEQFF. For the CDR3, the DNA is TGTGCCAGCAGTCCAGGGGGGCTCCCTGAGCAGTTCTTC.